This T cell receptor beta chain appears in the sequencing data of a study of shared clonotypes between healthy human individuals. Using around 180 ng DNA, about 29,000 T cell genomes, the sorted-subset replicate PCRs were run. TCRdb's table, derived via immunoSEQ multiplex PCR, lists solely in-frame clones and lacks some. The table shows about 820,000 clones, with 80% to 95% occurring only once. To note about this clone: What it binds is not known.

Study-level results: An expected dependence of interdonor clonotype sharing on sequencing depth was noted.

The naive CD8 fraction comprised CD45RO-negative cells positively selected for CCR7 and excluded terminally differentiated effector memory CD45RA+ cells. Free of recent acute infections or vaccinations, the donors were healthy HIV-negative adults. This CDR3 has 19 amino acids. V dropped 0 bases and J dropped 7 bases, with 25 bases sitting between them. Germline V lookup: CDR1 LGHNA, CDR2 YSLEER. Sequenced input: naive CD8+ T cells sorted from blood. The clonotype comes from a man aged 25-45 years in good health. The rearrangement uses TRBV4-3 and TRBJ2-1; perhaps TRBD2 as D (5 bases). The CDR3 loop is CASSQDPPFTRVFGNEQFF. The CDR3 DNA reads as TGCGCCAGCAGCCAAGATCCGCCGTTTACGAGGGTATTCGGGAATGAGCAGTTCTTC.